A single sample gave rise to the 11 T cell receptor beta chains below, sequenced in a study of OX40 agonist ivuxolimab in advanced cancers. The assay was immunoSEQ multiplex PCR, and TCRdb's table has in-frame clones only and misses some. The table includes approximately 34,000 clones, 81% detected once. Sequencing used CD4+ or CD8+ T cells sorted from blood, obtained in a trial of the OX40 agonist ivuxolimab. All receptors derive from an adult with an advanced solid tumor such as melanoma, head and neck, liver or kidney cancer.

V is TRBV4-3 and J is TRBJ1-5; the D is unclear. The germline V and J ends were trimmed by 3 bases and 8 bases, with 23 bases remaining between them. The V gene's germline CDR1 is LGHNA and CDR2 YSLEER. The CDR3 runs 17 residues. The CDR3 DNA reads as TGCGCCAGCAGCCACGCTAGAGCGGCCGAGGGAGGCAAGCCCCAGCATTTT. Its protein product is CASSHARAAEGGKPQHF.

CDR3 nucleotides: TGTGCCAGCAGCGAGCAGGGAGCAGGAAACACCATATATTTT. Translating it yields CASSEQGAGNTIYF. The rearrangement uses TRBV7-2 and TRBJ1-3; tentative D call: TRBD1 (5 bases). The germline CDR1 and CDR2 sequences are SGHTA and FQGNSA. With 5 bases removed from V and 4 bases from J, the gap between germline ends came to 12 bases. The CDR3 spans 14 residues.

The chain employs TRBV11-2 and TRBJ2-7, with 8 bases identical to TRBD2. The CDR3 sequence is 15 residues long. Germline V gene lookup returns CDR1 SGHAT and CDR2 FQNNGV. The J segment lost 4 bases and the V segment lost 5 bases, leaving 10 bases of the junction unmatched. CDR3 residues: CASSPFGLAQYEQYF. In DNA form, the CDR3 reads TGTGCCAGCAGCCCCTTCGGACTAGCACAATACGAGCAGTACTTC. The full variable domain, its missing parts supplied by reference TRBV11-2 and TRBJ2-7, is EAGVAQSPRYKIIEKRQSVAFWCNPISGHATLYWYQQILGQGPKLLIQFQNNGVVDDSQLPKDRFSAERLKGVDSTLKIQPAKLEDSAVYLCASSPFGLAQYEQYFGPGTRLTVT.

The rearrangement uses TRBV5-6 and TRBJ1-1; tentative D call: TRBD1 (5 bases). Trimming left V 1 base short and J 11 bases short, with 12 bases between. Germline V gene lookup returns CDR1 SGHDT and CDR2 YYEEEE. The CDR3 is 12 residues long. CDR3 loop: CASSLLRGMAFF. The CDR3 nucleotides read TGTGCCAGCAGCTTGCTCCGGGGGATGGCTTTCTTT.

CDR3 residues: CASSPGQPQHF. The CDR3, as DNA: TGTGCCAGCTCACCGGGTCAGCCCCAGCATTTT. V gene TRBV18 combines with J gene TRBJ1-5; D remains unclear. In germline, CDR1 is KGHSH, CDR2 LQKENI. Trimming took 3 bases from V and 6 from J, leaving 3 bases between them. The CDR3 covers 11 residues.

This clone has more than one count but fewer than ten. The chain is built from TRBV4-1 and TRBJ2-1; 8 bases are shared with TRBD1. The ends lost 2 bases at V and 7 bases at J; junction bases unmatched: 10. The CDR3 length is 16 residues. The germline gives CDR1 MGHRA, CDR2 YSYEKL. The CDR3 DNA sequence: TGCGCCAGCAGCCAAACACCGGGACAGGAAGGAAATGAGCAGTTCTTC. Encoded protein: CASSQTPGQEGNEQFF.

The chain employs TRBV11-2 and TRBJ2-7; D remains unclear. The germline V and J ends were trimmed by 2 bases and 0 bases, with 8 bases remaining between them. CDR1 and CDR2 from the germline V gene are SGHAT and FQNNGV. The CDR3 sequence is 14 residues long. CDR3 DNA sequence: TGTGCCAGCAGCTTAAACCGGTTCTCCTACGAGCAGTACTTC. Translating it yields CASSLNRFSYEQYF.

The chain recombines TRBV4-3 with TRBJ2-7; 9 positions match TRBD2. CDR1 and CDR2 from the germline V gene are LGHNA and YSLEER. This CDR3 spans 15 amino acids. The ends lost 0 bases at V and 3 bases at J; junction bases unmatched: 3. The CDR3 is CASSQDSSGIYEQYF. The CDR3 nucleotides are TGCGCCAGCAGCCAAGATTCTAGCGGGATCTACGAGCAGTACTTC.

This clone was recorded a few times. This chain links TRBV6-5 with TRBJ2-7; perhaps TRBD1 as D (6 bases). Germline values: CDR1 MNHEY, CDR2 SVGAGI. The CDR3 totals 14 residues. V lost 6 bases and J 0 bases, leaving 12 bases between the germline ends. The CDR3 loop is CASRSRGNSYEQYF. The CDR3 nucleotides read TGTGCCAGCAGAAGCAGGGGTAACTCCTACGAGCAGTACTTC.

CDR3 loop: CASSSIAGGPYEQYF. CDR3 in DNA: TGTGCCAGCAGTTCTATAGCGGGAGGGCCTTACGAGCAGTACTTC. The chain is built from TRBV7-1 and TRBJ2-7, with 11 nucleotides matching TRBD2. TRBV7-1 is an open reading frame, and its role is uncertain. CDR3 length: 15 residues. The V and J ends lost 6 bases and 4 bases, in that order; junction bases with no gene match: 8.

This chain connects TRBV5-4 to TRBJ1-2, with TRBD1 matching over 8 bases. Germline CDR1 reads SGHNT; CDR2 reads YYREEE (reference sequence). The CDR3 length is 15 residues. After removal of 0 bases from V and 4 bases from J, the junction contained 5 bases not matched to a gene. The CDR3 sequence is CASSLETGVGYGYTF. CDR3 bases: TGTGCCAGCAGCTTGGAGACAGGGGTTGGCTATGGCTACACCTTC.